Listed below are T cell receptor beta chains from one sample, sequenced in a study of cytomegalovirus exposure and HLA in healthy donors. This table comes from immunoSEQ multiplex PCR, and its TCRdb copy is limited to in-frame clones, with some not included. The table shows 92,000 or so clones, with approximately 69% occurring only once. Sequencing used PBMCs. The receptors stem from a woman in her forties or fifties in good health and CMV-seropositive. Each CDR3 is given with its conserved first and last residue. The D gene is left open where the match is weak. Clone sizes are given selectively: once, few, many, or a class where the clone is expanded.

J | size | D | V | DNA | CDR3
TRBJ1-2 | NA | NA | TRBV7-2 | TGTGCCAGCAGCTTAGACAGGCGGAACTATGGCTACACCTTC | CASSLDRRNYGYTF
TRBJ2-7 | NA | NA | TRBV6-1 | TGTGCCAGCACAAGCCGGGAGCTTTTCTACGAGCAGTACTTC | CASTSRELFYEQYF
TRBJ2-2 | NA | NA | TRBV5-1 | TGCGCCAGCAGCTTGAGGTGGGACACTTCGAACACCGGGGAGCTGTTTTTT | CASSLRWDTSNTGELFF
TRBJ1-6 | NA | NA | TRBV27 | TGTGCCAGCTCTTCCCCACAGGGAAGTTCACCCCTCCACTTT | CASSSPQGSSPLHF
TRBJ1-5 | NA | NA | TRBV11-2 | TGTGCCAGCAGCTTGGATGGGGGGGATCAGCCCCAGCATTTT | CASSLDGGDQPQHF
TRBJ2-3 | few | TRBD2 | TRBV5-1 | TGCGCCAGCAGTAAGGGACTAGCCGAGACAGATACGCAGTATTTT | CASSKGLAETDTQYF
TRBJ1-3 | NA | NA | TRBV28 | TGTGCCAGCAGTTACCCACAGGGTAGGCGAAACACCATATATTTT | CASSYPQGRRNTIYF
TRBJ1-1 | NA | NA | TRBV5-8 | TGTGCCAGCAGCTTGGGAAGGGAGCAGACGAACACTGAAGCTTTCTTT | CASSLGREQTNTEAFF
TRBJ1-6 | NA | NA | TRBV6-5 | TGTGCCAGCAGTTACTCGACACAGGGCGGCTCACCCCTCCACTTT | CASSYSTQGGSPLHF
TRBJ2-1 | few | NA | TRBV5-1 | TGCGCCAGCAGCTCGAGCGCCAACAATGAGCAGTTCTTC | CASSSSANNEQFF
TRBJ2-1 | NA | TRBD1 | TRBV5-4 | TGTGCCAGCAGGGAGCTGGACAGGACCAATGAGCAGTTCTTC | CASRELDRTNEQFF
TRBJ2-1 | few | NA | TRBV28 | TGTGCCAGCAGGGAGAACAATGAGCAGTTCTTC | CASRENNEQFF
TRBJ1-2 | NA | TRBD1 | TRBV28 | TGTGCCAGCAGCCAGGGACAGATCTATGGCTACACCTTC | CASSQGQIYGYTF
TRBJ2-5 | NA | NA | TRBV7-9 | TGTGCCAGCAGCAGGGAGGGGGACCAAGAGACCCAGTACTTC | CASSREGDQETQYF
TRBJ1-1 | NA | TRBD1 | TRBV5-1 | TGCGCCAGCAGCCTTTCGGGACAGGGAGGAATTAACACTGAAGCTTTCTTT | CASSLSGQGGINTEAFF
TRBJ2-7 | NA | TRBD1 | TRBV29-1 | TGCAGCGTTGAAGTCGGACAGGGGGCGGGGGAGCAGTACTTC | CSVEVGQGAGEQYF
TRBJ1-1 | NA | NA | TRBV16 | TGTGCCAGCAGTCGAGACAGGTTGAACACTGAAGCTTTCTTT | CASSRDRLNTEAFF
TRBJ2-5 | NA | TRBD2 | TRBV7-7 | TGTGCCAGCAGCTTAGGGGGAGCGGGGTCACAAGAGACCCAGTACTTC | CASSLGGAGSQETQYF
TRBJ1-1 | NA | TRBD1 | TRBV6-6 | TGTGCCAGCAGTTCTATGACAGGGGGCACTGAAGCTTTCTTT | CASSSMTGGTEAFF
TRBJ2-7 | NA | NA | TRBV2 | TGTGCCAGCAGATGGGGGGGCGGACTTTCCTACGAGCAGTACTTC | CASRWGGGLSYEQYF
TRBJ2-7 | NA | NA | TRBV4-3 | TGCGCCAGCAGCCAAGAAAACAGAAGAGAGCAGTACTTC | CASSQENRREQYF
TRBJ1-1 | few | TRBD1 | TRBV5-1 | TGCGCCAGCAGCTTAACACAGGGGAGCACTGAAGCTTTCTTT | CASSLTQGSTEAFF
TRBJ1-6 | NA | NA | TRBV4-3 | TGCGCCAGCAGCCAATCAGGTGATTCACCCCTCCACTTT | CASSQSGDSPLHF
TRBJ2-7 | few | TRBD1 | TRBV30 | TGTGCCTGGAGTGACAGGGGGGTCGGCTACGAGCAGTACTTC | CAWSDRGVGYEQYF
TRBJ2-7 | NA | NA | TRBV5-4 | TGTGCCAGCAGCCTTACGGGGGGCAGGGTGGACGAGCAGTACTTC | CASSLTGGRVDEQYF